This is a list of T cell receptor beta chains from one sample in a study of blood T cell repertoires in COVID-19. Sequencing used immunoSEQ multiplex PCR; TCRdb keeps in-frame clones, though not all of them. Found here are 150,000 to 200,000 clones, 65% to 80% of them singletons; the top ten hold approximately 12%. Specimen: peripheral blood. The origin of the receptors is a man in his fifties or sixties who had recovered from COVID-19. Each CDR3 is given with its conserved first and last residue. The order of the fields is CDR3 protein, CDR3 DNA, clone size, D gene, V gene, J gene. A D gene is named only where the DNA matches it firmly. Clone sizes are given selectively: once, few, many, or a class where the clone is expanded.

CASRGTGGSGANVLTF	TGTGCCAGTAGGGGGACAGGGGGCTCTGGGGCCAACGTCCTGACTTTC	.	TRBD1	TRBV19	TRBJ2-6
CASNSQGPYEQYF	TGTGCCAGCAATAGCCAGGGGCCCTACGAGCAGTACTTC	.	.	TRBV2	TRBJ2-7
CASSLALAGGFSESYNEQFF	TGTGCCAGCAGCTTGGCCCTAGCGGGAGGGTTTTCGGAGTCCTACAATGAGCAGTTCTTC	once	TRBD2	TRBV5-5	TRBJ2-1
CASSPRRHLAGGQETQYF	TGTGCCAGCAGCCCAAGACGGCACCTAGCGGGAGGCCAAGAGACCCAGTACTTC	.	TRBD2	TRBV3-1/TRBV3-2	TRBJ2-5
CASSDPGGAKSSGELFF	TGCGCCAGCAGTGACCCAGGGGGCGCAAAATCTTCCGGGGAGCTGTTTTTT	.	TRBD1	TRBV10-1	TRBJ2-2
CASSQAFSSLTGELFF	TGCGCCAGCAGCCAAGCCTTCTCCAGTCTTACCGGGGAGCTGTTTTTT	once	.	TRBV4-3	TRBJ2-2
CASSLRGTANSPLHF	TGTGCCAGCAGCTTAAGGGGGACAGCAAATTCACCCCTCCACTTT	.	TRBD1	TRBV11-2	TRBJ1-6
CASTRDSKLNTEAFF	TGTGCCAGCACCCGGGACAGTAAACTGAACACTGAAGCTTTCTTT	.	TRBD1	TRBV11-2	TRBJ1-1
CAWNLGGSLRETQYF	TGTGCCTGGAATCTCGGCGGGAGCCTTCGGGAGACCCAGTACTTC	.	TRBD2	TRBV30	TRBJ2-5
CASRPRQGLNTEAFF	TGTGCCAGCAGGCCCAGACAGGGTCTAAACACTGAAGCTTTCTTT	.	TRBD1	TRBV2	TRBJ1-1